The T cell receptor (beta chain) under discussion was sequenced for a study of blood T cell repertoires in COVID-19. Study summary: Sites across the United States, Italy and Spain contributed samples from acute and convalescent COVID-19.

In the source study's methods: Amplification from reference gene primers served as the basis for estimated nucleated cell counts. TCRdb keeps only in-frame clones here, not all; method: immunoSEQ multiplex PCR. V, J and clone size are taken as reported in that table, and D and trimming were inferred from the DNA itself. This table has about 25,000 clones, nearly 90% appearing once. The CDR3 length is 16 residues. Trimming took 2 bases from V and 1 from J, leaving 14 bases between them. Germline V gene data show CDR1 as KGHSH and CDR2 as LQKENI. The rearrangement uses TRBV18 and TRBJ1-1, with a possible D match to TRBD1 (5 bases). Material for sequencing was peripheral blood. This sequence originates from a human donor in a cohort sampled during active COVID-19. CDR3 loop: CASSPKAGVSNTEAFF. The CDR3 nucleotides are TGTGCCAGCTCACCAAAGGCGGGGGTCTCGAACACTGAAGCTTTCTTT. The entire variable domain, with the rest obtained from reference TRBV18 and TRBJ1-1, is as follows: NAGVMQNPRHLVRRRGQEARLRCSPMKGHSHVYWYRQLPEEGLKFMVYLQKENIIDESGMPKERFSAEFPKEGPSILRIQQVVRGDSAAYFCASSPKAGVSNTEAFFGQGTRLTVV.